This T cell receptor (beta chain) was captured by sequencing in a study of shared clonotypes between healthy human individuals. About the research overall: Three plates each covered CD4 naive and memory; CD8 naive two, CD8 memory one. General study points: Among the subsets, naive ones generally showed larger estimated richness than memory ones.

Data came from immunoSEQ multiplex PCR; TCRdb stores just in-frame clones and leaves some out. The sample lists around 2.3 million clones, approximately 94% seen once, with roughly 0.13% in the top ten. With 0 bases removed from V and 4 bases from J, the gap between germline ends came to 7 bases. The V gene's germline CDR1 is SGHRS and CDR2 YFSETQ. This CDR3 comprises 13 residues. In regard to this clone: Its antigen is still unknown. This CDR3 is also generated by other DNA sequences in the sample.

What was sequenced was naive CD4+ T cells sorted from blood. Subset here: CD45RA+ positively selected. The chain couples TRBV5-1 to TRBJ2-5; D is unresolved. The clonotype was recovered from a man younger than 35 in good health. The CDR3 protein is CASSLASVETQYF. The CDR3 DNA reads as TGCGCCAGCAGCTTGGCCTCAGTAGAGACCCAGTACTTC.